This record covers a single T cell receptor beta chain. With a much larger clone just one base away, this may be a read error. Then a second PCR, running about 6 to 11 cycles, was carried out with a sample-barcoded 5' primer and a J-beta primer mix. MiXCR, run by TCRdb on the 5' RACE reads, gives a single entry per CDR3 protein. The data show approximately 680,000 distinct CDR3 sequences, with less than 40% seen just once and roughly 14% held by the top ten. The data belong to a study of blood T cells in healthy people across ages. Germline V gene data show CDR1 as SGHTA and CDR2 as FQGNSA. The CDR3 spans 12 residues.

The sequenced material came from blood. This chain joins TRBV7-2 and TRBJ2-5; the D gene could be TRBD1 or TRBD2 (6 bases each). The TCR originated in a woman of 80 years or more in good health. CDR3 amino acids: CAGSLEWGAPYF. In nucleotides, the CDR3 is TGTGCCGGCAGCTTAGAATGGGGGGCCCCGTACTTC.